The following is a T cell receptor beta chain sequence with its context. Antigen: not known. The data are from a study of blood T cells in healthy people across ages. Regarding the study as a whole: A roughly linear age-dependent decrease characterized TCR beta diversity per million T cells.

Through a sample-barcoded 5' primer and a J-beta primer mix, a second PCR was run for about 6 to 11 cycles. The authors tagged each cDNA molecule using a template-switch adaptor with 12 random nucleotides. TCRdb reanalysed the 5' RACE reads using MiXCR and keeps one entry per CDR3 protein. This sample yields around 1.1 million distinct CDR3 sequences, of which less than 45% are seen a single time; around 13% belongs to the top ten. Germline V gene data show CDR1 as MNHEY and CDR2 as SVGAGI. With 6 bases removed from V and 5 bases from J, the gap between germline ends came to 16 bases. The CDR3 length is 14 residues.

The chain is built from TRBV6-5 and TRBJ1-2; D not certain. The source of this sequence is a man between 18 and 35 years old in good health. The sequenced material came from blood. CDR3 residues: CASRLGSGVYGYTF. Here the CDR3 DNA reads TGTGCCAGCAGACTGGGCAGCGGAGTTTATGGCTACACCTTC.